The T cell receptor beta chain under discussion was sequenced for a study of blood T cell repertoires in COVID-19. This CDR3 region has 15 residues. Germline CDR1 reads SGHVS; CDR2 reads FNYEAQ. Unmatched junction bases numbered 6, after V lost 5 bases and J lost 5 bases. Assay used: immunoSEQ multiplex PCR; TCRdb lists only in-frame clones, some missing. The sample lists 100,000 or so clones; approximately 80% were seen once. The sequencing input was peripheral blood. This TCR came from a man aged 65 to 79 with active or convalescent COVID-19. The chain combines TRBV7-6 with TRBJ2-2; 9 nucleotides align to TRBD1. Here the CDR3 reads CASSRTGGATGELFF. As DNA, the CDR3 is TGTGCCAGCAGCCGAACAGGGGGCGCGACCGGGGAGCTGTTTTTT.